The clone carrying this T cell receptor beta chain occurred many times. TCRdb called the 5' RACE reads again in MiXCR, with one record for every CDR3 protein. The sample has under 60,000 distinct CDR3 sequences; about 9.4% are singletons. The V and J ends lost 0 bases and 8 bases respectively, with 12 bases between them. CDR1 and CDR2 (germline): SGHRS, YFSETQ. The CDR3 runs to 14 residues. This record comes from a study of neurological immune-mediated disorders. The clonotype was recovered from a woman aged 40 to 50 with HTLV-1-associated myelopathy (HAM/TSP). The rearrangement uses TRBV5-1 and TRBJ2-4, with no clear D. Sequencing was carried out using PBMCs. The CDR3 loop reads CASSLELAIDIQYF. In DNA form, the CDR3 reads TGCGCCAGCAGCTTGGAGTTAGCAATAGACATTCAGTACTTC.